A selection of T cell receptor beta chains follows, all from one sample in a study of blood T cell repertoires in COVID-19. TCRdb's table, derived via immunoSEQ multiplex PCR, lists solely in-frame clones and lacks some. This sample has fewer than 250,000 clones, with approximately 88% found just once. The sequencing sample was made of PBMCs or T cells enriched from blood (not recorded which). The receptors originated from a woman aged 25 to 39 with acute COVID-19. The CDR3 runs from the conserved cysteine through the conserved F or W. Fields, in order: J gene, D gene, clone size, V gene, CDR3 DNA, CDR3 protein. D genes are given only for firm matches. Size tells how often a clone was seen (once, few, many) or the class of an expanded clone, and some rows leave it out.

>TRBJ2-3|NA|once|TRBV29-1
TGCAGCGCAACTAGAGGCCGGGGAGATACGCAGTATTTT
CSATRGRGDTQYF
>TRBJ1-5|TRBD1|NA|TRBV4-1
TGCGCCAGCAGCCACCCCGGGACAGTCAATCAGCCCCAGCATTTT
CASSHPGTVNQPQHF
>TRBJ1-1|NA|once|TRBV5-1
TGCGCCAGCAGCTTGGCCCCAGGGGAGAACACTGAAGCTTTCTTT
CASSLAPGENTEAFF
>TRBJ2-5|NA|NA|TRBV13
TGTGCCAGCAGCTCGAGCATGAGTTGGGAGACCCAGTACTTC
CASSSSMSWETQYF
>TRBJ2-3|TRBD2|NA|TRBV27
TGTGCCAGCAGCCGGGGGCTAGCGGGGACAGATACGCAGTATTTT
CASSRGLAGTDTQYF
>TRBJ1-2|NA|few|TRBV19
TGTGCCAGTAGTATAGGTTTGCGTCGCTCAAGAAACTATGGCTACACCTTC
CASSIGLRRSRNYGYTF
>TRBJ1-5|TRBD1|NA|TRBV18
TGTGCCAGCTCACCACGTCGGGCAGGGGGCCGAATTGGGAATCAGCCCCAGCATTTT
CASSPRRAGGRIGNQPQHF
>TRBJ2-2|TRBD2|NA|TRBV12-5
TGTGCTAGTGGTTTCCAAGTAGCGGGGGATACCGGGGAGCTGTTTTTT
CASGFQVAGDTGELFF
>TRBJ2-2|TRBD1|NA|TRBV4-1
TGCGCCAGCAGCCTCCGGGGACAGGGGGGAACCGGGGAGCTGTTTTTT
CASSLRGQGGTGELFF
>TRBJ1-5|NA|NA|TRBV28
TGTGCCAGCAGTTTGCCGAGACACAGCAATCAGCCCCAGCATTTT
CASSLPRHSNQPQHF
>TRBJ1-4|TRBD1|NA|TRBV30
TGTGCCTGGAGTGGAACAGGGGAGGAAAAACTGTTTTTT
CAWSGTGEEKLFF
>TRBJ2-3|TRBD1|NA|TRBV27
TGTGCCAGCAGTCAAAGACAGGGGGCGGGAGCAGATACGCAGTATTTT
CASSQRQGAGADTQYF
>TRBJ1-4|TRBD1|few|TRBV19
TGTGCCAGTAGCCTCGACAGGGCGGCTGAAAAACTGTTTTTT
CASSLDRAAEKLFF
>TRBJ1-5|TRBD1|NA|TRBV7-8
TGTGCCAGCAGCTCCGACAGGGACCAATATAGCAATCAGCCCCAGCATTTT
CASSSDRDQYSNQPQHF
>TRBJ2-7|TRBD1|NA|TRBV7-8
TGTGCCAGCAGCCGTGGGGACAGGGGAGGATACGAGCAGTACTTC
CASSRGDRGGYEQYF
>TRBJ1-5|NA|NA|TRBV10-3
TGTGCCATCAGTGACAGGGTTCCGAATAGTCAGCCCCAGCATTTT
CAISDRVPNSQPQHF
>TRBJ2-1|TRBD2|NA|TRBV6-5
TGTGCCAGCAGCCTCGGACTAGCGGGGAACGGTGAGCAGTTCTTC
CASSLGLAGNGEQFF
>TRBJ2-5|NA|once|TRBV11-2
TGTGCCAGCAGCTTGACAGTCCAAGAGACCCAGTACTTC
CASSLTVQETQYF
>TRBJ2-1|NA|NA|TRBV10-1
TGCGCCAGCAGTGAGCGACGGGGGGCGAATGAGCAGTTCTTC
CASSERRGANEQFF
>TRBJ2-5|NA|NA|TRBV19
TGTGCCAGTAGTCCACGCCCTCAGGGCCAGATGTACCAAGAGACCCAGTACTTC
CASSPRPQGQMYQETQYF
>TRBJ2-4|TRBD2|NA|TRBV18
TGTGCCAGCTCACCACCGCGGGGGGATAGAGCCAAAAACATTCAGTACTTC
CASSPPRGDRAKNIQYF
>TRBJ1-2|NA|NA|TRBV29-1
TGCAGCGTTGCCCCTGTTAACTATGGCTACACCTTC
CSVAPVNYGYTF
>TRBJ2-7|TRBD1|NA|TRBV9
TGTGCCAGCAGCGCCGGGACAGGGGTCTACGAGCAGTACTTC
CASSAGTGVYEQYF
>TRBJ2-7|NA|NA|TRBV10-3
TGTGCCATCAGTGACCCAGGTTTAACCTACGAGCAGTACTTC
CAISDPGLTYEQYF
>TRBJ1-3|TRBD1|NA|TRBV27
TGTGCCAGCAGTCCGTGGGGGGTGGACAGGAGGCTGTCTGGAAACACCATATATTTT
CASSPWGVDRRLSGNTIYF
>TRBJ1-1|NA|NA|TRBV10-3
TGTGCCATCAGCCGTTCAGGGGAAAACACTGAAGCTTTCTTT
CAISRSGENTEAFF
>TRBJ2-3|TRBD2|NA|TRBV24-1
TGTGCCACCAGTGACTCCGTACTAGCGGGGGAGACAGATACGCAGTATTTT
CATSDSVLAGETDTQYF
>TRBJ1-4|NA|NA|TRBV7-9
TGTGCCAGCAGCCTCCCAGTTGGGTGGGAGAATGAAAAACTGTTTTTT
CASSLPVGWENEKLFF
>TRBJ2-5|NA|NA|TRBV20-1
TGCAGTGCTACGGCCGGGAGGACCCAGTACTTC
CSATAGRTQYF
>TRBJ1-1|NA|NA|TRBV9
TGTGCCAGCAGCGTAGCCAGGAACACTGAAGCTTTCTTT
CASSVARNTEAFF
>TRBJ2-1|NA|NA|TRBV10-3
TGTGCCATCAGTGAGTTTGAGCAGCAGGATGAGCAGTTCTTC
CAISEFEQQDEQFF
>TRBJ1-2|TRBD1|NA|TRBV5-1
TGCGCCAGCAGCTTAACAGGGGGAGGCTCCTTCTATGGCTACACCTTC
CASSLTGGGSFYGYTF
>TRBJ1-6|NA|NA|TRBV30
TGTGCCTGGAGTCGGGATTCACCCCTCCACTTT
CAWSRDSPLHF
>TRBJ1-4|NA|NA|TRBV7-9
TGTGCCAGCAGTTTTGGGACACTCAGAGGGAGAACTAATGAAAAACTGTTTTTT
CASSFGTLRGRTNEKLFF
>TRBJ2-5|TRBD2|NA|TRBV4-3
TGCGCCAGCAGCCCCGTCACCGGGACTAGCGTTCCGCAAGAGACCCAGTACTTC
CASSPVTGTSVPQETQYF
>TRBJ1-6|TRBD1|few|TRBV2
TGTGCCAGCAGGGATTACCGGGACAGGGGCTCACCCCTCCACTTT
CASRDYRDRGSPLHF
>TRBJ1-2|NA|NA|TRBV7-9
TGTGCCAGCAGCTCAGAAGGAGCAGGGCGCGCTATTCATGGCTACACCTTC
CASSSEGAGRAIHGYTF
>TRBJ2-3|TRBD2|few|TRBV6-5
TGTGCCACCTGTAGCGGGGCCAGCACAGATACGCAGTATTTT
CATCSGASTDTQYF
>TRBJ1-1|TRBD1|NA|TRBV10-2
TGCGCCAGCAATTCCGGGACAGGGGCCATGAACACTGAAGCTTTCTTT
CASNSGTGAMNTEAFF
>TRBJ2-2|TRBD2|NA|TRBV7-2
TGTGCCAGCAGCTTAGCGGGGGGGACCGGGGAGCTGTTTTTT
CASSLAGGTGELFF
>TRBJ2-1|NA|NA|TRBV5-4
TGTGCCAGCAGCGATTCTAGCGTCGGTGAGCAGTTCTTC
CASSDSSVGEQFF
>TRBJ2-7|TRBD2|NA|TRBV7-2
TGTGCCAGCAGCTTATCTTCTAGCGGAGCCTACGAGCAGTACTTC
CASSLSSSGAYEQYF
>TRBJ2-7|TRBD1|NA|TRBV6-5
TGTGCCAGCAAGAAAGAGGGGGCGGCCTACGAGCAGTACTTC
CASKKEGAAYEQYF
>TRBJ2-2|NA|NA|TRBV12-3/TRBV12-4
TGTGCCAGCAGATCGTTCGCCGGGGAGCTGTTTTTT
CASRSFAGELFF
>TRBJ2-4|NA|NA|TRBV4-1
TGCGCCAGCAGCCGAGTAACAGGGATATTAGCCAAAAACATTCAGTACTTC
CASSRVTGILAKNIQYF
>TRBJ1-1|NA|NA|TRBV6-4
TGTGCCAGCAGCCGGGACTGGAACACTGAAGCTTTCTTT
CASSRDWNTEAFF
>TRBJ1-1|TRBD1|NA|TRBV13
TGTGCCAGCACCATACCGGGACAGGGACCGGTAACTGAAGCTTTCTTT
CASTIPGQGPVTEAFF
>TRBJ2-1|TRBD1|NA|TRBV24-1
TGTGCCACCAGTGCCCCTGGGACAGGGGAGCAGTTCTTC
CATSAPGTGEQFF
>TRBJ2-4|NA|NA|TRBV18
TGTGCCAGCTCACCGACAAGGGGCATTCAGTACTTC
CASSPTRGIQYF
>TRBJ2-3|TRBD2|NA|TRBV6-1
TGTGCCAGCAGTGAAGACGGGGGGGCGAATGAGAGGGATACGCAGTATTTT
CASSEDGGANERDTQYF
>TRBJ1-2|NA|NA|TRBV11-2
TGTGCCAGCAGCTTAGAGGGAGGGGCCAACTATGGCTACACCTTC
CASSLEGGANYGYTF
>TRBJ1-4|NA|NA|TRBV5-1
TGCGCCAGCAGCGAGAGTCCAACACAACGGGATGAAAAACTGTTTTTT
CASSESPTQRDEKLFF
>TRBJ2-3|NA|NA|TRBV5-5
TGTGCCAGCAGCTTGGACGCAGGGGACACAGATACGCAGTATTTT
CASSLDAGDTDTQYF
>TRBJ1-5|NA|NA|TRBV27
TGTGCCAGCAGTCCCAGCACCGGGGAAACCAATCAGCCCCAGCATTTT
CASSPSTGETNQPQHF
>TRBJ2-1|TRBD2|NA|TRBV9
TGTGCCAGCAGCGTAGTCAAAGGGGCTAGCGGGTTCTACAATGAGCAGTTCTTC
CASSVVKGASGFYNEQFF
>TRBJ2-3|TRBD2|once|TRBV5-6
TGTGCCAGCAGCCCTCGGACTAGCTTCGATACGCAGTATTTT
CASSPRTSFDTQYF
>TRBJ1-1|NA|NA|TRBV11-2
TGTGCCAGCAGCCCATCTACCCGAGGTTCAGACACTGAAGCTTTCTTT
CASSPSTRGSDTEAFF